Listed below are T cell receptor beta chains from one sample, sequenced in a study of OX40 agonist ivuxolimab in advanced cancers. Profiling relied on immunoSEQ multiplex PCR, and the TCRdb table lists in-frame clones only, not all of them. Among approximately 58,000 clones listed, 80% to 90% were seen once. The sequencing used CD4+ or CD8+ T cells sorted from blood, collected in a trial of the OX40 agonist ivuxolimab. Receptor source: an adult with an advanced solid tumor such as melanoma, head and neck, liver or kidney cancer. CDR3s include the opening cysteine and the closing phenylalanine or tryptophan. A D gene is named only where the DNA matches it firmly.

CDR3 | DNA | D | V | length | J
CASSVYPGSSSYGYTF | TGTGCCAGCAGCGTATATCCAGGCTCGTCATCCTATGGCTACACCTTC | - | TRBV9 | 16 | TRBJ1-2
CASSTGREWENQPQHF | TGTGCCAGCAGCACCGGGCGTGAATGGGAAAATCAGCCCCAGCATTTT | - | TRBV5-6 | 16 | TRBJ1-5
CASSLSGRWGQRFYGNTIYF | TGTGCCAGCAGTTTAAGTGGGAGGTGGGGACAAAGGTTTTATGGAAACACCATATATTTT | - | TRBV28 | 20 | TRBJ1-3
CASISVQLGGTSGRRAYEQYF | TGTGCCAGCATTTCAGTCCAGTTGGGAGGGACTAGCGGGAGGAGAGCCTACGAGCAGTACTTC | TRBD2 | TRBV27 | 21 | TRBJ2-7
CASSVDGGINTGELFF | TGTGCCAGCAGCGTAGATGGAGGGATTAACACCGGGGAGCTGTTTTTT | - | TRBV9 | 16 | TRBJ2-2
CASSLMADSGNTIYF | TGTGCCAGCAGCTTAATGGCGGACTCTGGAAACACCATATATTTT | - | TRBV11-2 | 15 | TRBJ1-3
CACGPLGAFF | TGTGCCTGCGGACCCCTAGGAGCTTTCTTT | - | TRBV28 | 10 | TRBJ1-1
CASSGGQGKVEAFF | TGCGCCAGCAGCGGGGGACAGGGCAAAGTCGAAGCTTTCTTT | TRBD1 | TRBV5-1 | 14 | TRBJ1-1
CASSEPRAGPDTQYF | TGTGCCAGCAGTGAACCGCGGGCGGGACCAGATACGCAGTATTTT | - | TRBV25-1 | 15 | TRBJ2-3
CASRLSASSYNEQFF | TGTGCCAGCAGGCTCAGCGCTAGCTCCTACAATGAGCAGTTCTTC | - | TRBV27 | 15 | TRBJ2-1
CASSRLRTGAGEQYF | TGTGCCAGCAGCCGCCTCCGGACGGGAGCGGGGGAGCAGTATTTT | TRBD2 | TRBV6-5 | 15 | TRBJ2-3
CASSLGGLAGLNEQYF | TGCGCCAGCAGCTTGGGGGGACTAGCGGGGTTAAACGAGCAGTACTTC | TRBD2 | TRBV5-1 | 16 | TRBJ2-7
CASQDRGRRGTDTQYF | TGTGCCAGCCAGGACAGGGGAAGGCGCGGCACAGATACGCAGTATTTT | TRBD1 | TRBV5-8 | 16 | TRBJ2-3
CASSLRFTDTQYF | TGTGCCAGCAGCTTGAGGTTCACAGATACGCAGTATTTT | - | TRBV5-6 | 13 | TRBJ2-3
CASSPDRIRNTIYF | TGTGCCAGCTCACCAGACCGTATTCGAAACACCATATATTTT | - | TRBV18 | 14 | TRBJ1-3
CASRTSGAYNEQFF | TGTGCCAGTAGGACTAGCGGGGCCTACAATGAGCAGTTCTTC | TRBD2 | TRBV19 | 14 | TRBJ2-1
CASSLSGNNEQFF | TGCGCCAGCAGCTTGAGTGGCAACAATGAGCAGTTCTTC | - | TRBV5-1 | 13 | TRBJ2-1